These 17 T cell receptor beta chains share one sample of origin, sequenced in a study of T cell responses to AZD1222 COVID-19 vaccine. The assay was immunoSEQ multiplex PCR, and TCRdb's table has in-frame clones only and misses some. The sample shows over 70,000 clones, about 83% of them seen only once. This specimen was peripheral blood, taken 28 days after the second dose of the MenACWY control vaccine. These receptors were collected from an adult who received the MenACWY meningococcal vaccine as a control.

V usage is TRBV6-1 and J usage is TRBJ1-6; the D is unclear. The CDR3 sequence is 12 residues long. Germline CDR1 and CDR2: MNHNS and SASEGT. V lost 2 bases to trimming and J lost 14 bases, with 10 bases between them. CDR3 sequence reads: CASSESARTLHF. In DNA form, the CDR3 reads TGTGCCAGCAGTGAATCTGCCCGGACCCTCCACTTT.

This clone turned up a few times. V gene TRBV2 combines with J gene TRBJ2-7, with TRBD2 matching over 10 bases. This CDR3 is 14 amino acids long. Looked up from germline, CDR1 is SNHLY and CDR2 is FYNNEI. The J segment lost 2 bases and the V segment lost 8 bases, leaving 6 bases of the junction unmatched. The CDR3 bases are TGTGCCAGCCGGAGACTAGCGGGCCCCTACGAGCAGTACTTC. Translated: CASRRLAGPYEQYF.

V is TRBV4-1 and J is TRBJ1-1, with D unresolved. With 1 base removed from V and 0 bases from J, the gap between germline ends came to 6 bases. The CDR3 extends over 14 amino acids. CDR1 is MGHRA, CDR2 YSYEKL, per germline. The CDR3 coding sequence is TGCGCCAGCAGCCAAGGAGGTATGAACACTGAAGCTTTCTTT. Its translation is CASSQGGMNTEAFF.

The chain joins TRBV11-2 to TRBJ2-3; 14 nucleotides line up with TRBD2. Germline V gene data show CDR1 as SGHAT and CDR2 as FQNNGV. The junction had 12 bases not matched to a gene; V was cut back by 8 bases and J by 5 bases. The CDR3 has 17 residues. The CDR3 DNA reads TGTGCCAGCTTGAGAGACGGGGGGACTAGCGGGAGAGATACGCAGTATTTT. Its protein product is CASLRDGGTSGRDTQYF.

The chain is built from TRBV4-1 and TRBJ2-1; 10 bases fit TRBD1. Germline CDR1 reads MGHRA; CDR2 reads YSYEKL. Trimming at V came to 7 bases and at J to 7 bases, leaving 10 bases not matched to a gene. The CDR3 sequence is 15 residues long. CDR3 sequence (DNA): TGCGCCAGCATCAAACATCCGGGACAGGGGAATGAGCAGTTCTTC. It encodes CASIKHPGQGNEQFF.

A single count supports this clone. This chain links TRBV28 with TRBJ2-7, with a possible D match to TRBD1 (5 bases). The CDR3 length is 13 residues. Germline CDR1 and CDR2: MDHEN and SYDVKM. V was cut by 4 bases and J by 2 bases, with 9 bases left in between. The DNA of the CDR3 is TGTGCCAGCAGTTATATAGGGGCCTACGAGCAGTACTTC. It encodes CASSYIGAYEQYF.

At least ten counts were recorded for this clone. This chain connects TRBV11-2 to TRBJ1-1; no reliable D call. Looked up from germline, CDR1 is SGHAT and CDR2 is FQNNGV. CDR3 length: 11 residues. V lost 5 bases to trimming and J lost 6 bases, with 7 bases between them. The CDR3 protein is CASSHSSEAFF. CDR3 nucleotides: TGTGCCAGCAGCCATTCTTCTGAAGCTTTCTTT.

V and J are TRBV18 and TRBJ2-6, with D unclear. This CDR3 comprises 15 residues. V was pared by 6 bases and J by 0 bases, with 9 bases between. Per germline, CDR1 KGHSH and CDR2 LQKENI. The CDR3 loop is CASSLDISGANVLTF. CDR3 sequence (DNA): TGTGCCAGCTCTCTCGACATCTCTGGGGCCAACGTCCTGACTTTC.

As DNA, the CDR3 is TGTGCCAGCAGTCTCGTGGGGGTGAACACTGAAGCTTTCTTT. This sequence encodes CASSLVGVNTEAFF. The chain employs TRBV28 and TRBJ1-1; the D gene is possibly TRBD1 (5 bases). Germline values: CDR1 MDHEN, CDR2 SYDVKM. Trimming removed 5 bases from V and 0 bases from J, with 10 bases in between. The CDR3 length is 14 residues.

The rearrangement uses TRBV13 and TRBJ2-1; D may be TRBD1 or TRBD2 (6 bases each). V lost 2 bases and J lost 7, with 15 bases in between. This CDR3 is built from 15 residues. The V gene's germline CDR1 is PRHDT and CDR2 FYEKMQ (reference sequence). The CDR3 protein is CASSLLGGPWNEQFF. CDR3 DNA: TGTGCCAGCAGCTTATTGGGGGGCCCATGGAATGAGCAGTTCTTC.

V is TRBV19 and J is TRBJ1-1, with a possible D match to TRBD1 (5 bases). Looked up from germline, CDR1 is LNHDA and CDR2 is SQIVND (reference sequence). The V gene lost 7 bases and the J gene lost 7 bases, with 10 bases spanning the gap. CDR3 length: 11 residues. This CDR3 is CASKTRGEAFF. The CDR3 DNA reads TGTGCCAGTAAAACGAGGGGTGAAGCTTTCTTT.

V usage is TRBV18 and J usage is TRBJ1-1; D is undetermined. This CDR3 region has 15 residues. V dropped 5 bases and J dropped 3 bases, with 16 bases sitting between them. Germline V lookup: CDR1 KGHSH, CDR2 LQKENI. The CDR3 region is CASSALPTVDTEAFF. The CDR3 DNA reads TGTGCCAGCTCAGCCCTTCCTACGGTCGACACTGAAGCTTTCTTT.

This clone was detected only a few times. The J gene is TRBJ2-5, the V gene TRBV28; 8 bases are a match to TRBD1. J lost 5 bases, V lost 5 bases, and 7 bases had no gene match. The CDR3 runs to 14 residues. Germline V lookup: CDR1 MDHEN, CDR2 SYDVKM. The CDR3 loop is CASSTQTGVETQYF. CDR3 sequence (DNA): TGTGCCAGCAGTACTCAGACAGGGGTCGAGACCCAGTACTTC.

This clone is medium-sized (0.01 to 0.1%) within its sample. CDR3 nucleotides: TGTGCCAGCAGTCCTACAGGTAGTTCTAATAATGAGCAGTTCTTC. It codes for CASSPTGSSNNEQFF. J is TRBJ2-1 and V is TRBV2; D is possibly TRBD1 (5 bases). This CDR3 is built from 15 residues. V was shortened by 5 bases and J by 7 bases, with 18 bases between the two germline ends. The germline V gene has CDR1 SNHLY and CDR2 FYNNEI.

The rearrangement uses TRBV27 and TRBJ1-2; D is possibly TRBD1 (5 bases). This CDR3 spans 14 amino acids. CDR1 is MNHEY, CDR2 SMNVEV, per germline (reference sequence). Trimming took 5 bases from V and 3 from J, leaving 13 bases between them. The CDR3 here is CASSPMGRDYGYTF. The DNA of the CDR3 is TGTGCCAGCAGTCCCATGGGACGGGACTATGGCTACACCTTC.

This chain joins TRBV9 and TRBJ2-7; D is unclear. The CDR3 consists of 13 residues. Germline lookup yields CDR1 SGDLS and CDR2 YYNGEE. The V and J ends lost 3 bases and 0 bases respectively, with 7 bases between them. Here the CDR3 DNA reads TGTGCCAGCAGCGCCGAACCCTCCTACGAGCAGTACTTC. Encoded protein: CASSAEPSYEQYF.

This clone was seen a handful of times. The chain uses TRBV5-1 and TRBJ2-3; 7 positions match TRBD2. Trimming removed 2 bases from V and 1 base from J; junction bases left unmatched: 13. The germline V gene encodes CDR1 SGHRS and CDR2 YFSETQ. The CDR3 is 18 amino acids. The DNA of the CDR3 is TGCGCCAGCAGCTTCAGCTTAAGTCCTAGCGGCGGCACAGATACGCAGTATTTT. This codes for CASSFSLSPSGGTDTQYF.